In this sample, the clone carrying this T cell receptor beta chain turned up many times. Its antigen remains unknown. Primers used in a second PCR of roughly 6 to 11 cycles were a sample-barcoded 5' primer and a J-beta primer mix. Every sample returned 2.5 million or more CDR3-containing paired-end reads. TCRdb fed the 5' RACE reads into MiXCR, producing one record per CDR3 protein. The top ten hold 15% to 19% of the sample, which has around 670,000 distinct CDR3 sequences, 25% to 35% seen once. The entry originates in a study of blood T cells in healthy people across ages. Study-level results: Greater diversity and more naive CD4+ cells were seen in long-lived donors than in aged donors.

Every sample had a minimum of 7 million PBMCs isolated. The CDR3 length is 16 residues. The receptor comes from a woman of 80 years or more in good health. V and J are TRBV21-1 and TRBJ2-7; the table gives TRBD1 as D, unverified against the DNA. TRBV21-1 constitutes a pseudogene. Sequencing was carried out using blood. The CDR3 region has the DNA TGTGCCAGCAGCGACTTCTGGGTTCCCCCTCTTTACGAGCAGTACTTC. This encodes CASSDFWVPPLYEQYF.